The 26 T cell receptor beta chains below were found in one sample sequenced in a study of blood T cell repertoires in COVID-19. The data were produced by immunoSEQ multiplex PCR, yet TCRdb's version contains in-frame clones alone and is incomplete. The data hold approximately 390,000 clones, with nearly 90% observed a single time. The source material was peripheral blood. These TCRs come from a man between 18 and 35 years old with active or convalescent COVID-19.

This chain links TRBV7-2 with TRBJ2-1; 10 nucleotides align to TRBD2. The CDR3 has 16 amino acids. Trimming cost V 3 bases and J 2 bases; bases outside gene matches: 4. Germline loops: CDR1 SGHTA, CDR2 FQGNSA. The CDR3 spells CASSFRTSGAYNEQFF. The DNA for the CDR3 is TGTGCCAGCAGCTTTCGGACTAGCGGAGCCTACAATGAGCAGTTCTTC.

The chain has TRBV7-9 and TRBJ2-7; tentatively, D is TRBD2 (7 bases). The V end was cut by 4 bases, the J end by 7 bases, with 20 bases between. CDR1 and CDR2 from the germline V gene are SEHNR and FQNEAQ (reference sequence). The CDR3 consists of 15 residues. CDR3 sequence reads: CASSSPRGGGREQYF. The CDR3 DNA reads TGTGCCAGCAGCTCACCCCGGGGAGGGGGGAGAGAGCAGTACTTC.

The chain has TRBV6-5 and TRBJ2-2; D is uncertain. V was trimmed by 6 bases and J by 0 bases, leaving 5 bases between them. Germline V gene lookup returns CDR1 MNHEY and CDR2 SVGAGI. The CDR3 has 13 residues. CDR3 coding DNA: TGTGCCAGCAGGGGCACGAACACCGGGGAGCTGTTTTTT. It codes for CASRGTNTGELFF.

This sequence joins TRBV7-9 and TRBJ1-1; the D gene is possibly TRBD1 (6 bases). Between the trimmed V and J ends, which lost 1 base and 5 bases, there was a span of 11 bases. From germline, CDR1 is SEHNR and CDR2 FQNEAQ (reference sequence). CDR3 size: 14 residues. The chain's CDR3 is CASSLEDSSTEAFF. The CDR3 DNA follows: TGTGCCAGCAGCTTAGAGGACAGCTCTACTGAAGCTTTCTTT. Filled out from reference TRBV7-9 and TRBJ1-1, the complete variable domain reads DTGVSQNPRHKITKRGQNVTFRCDPISEHNRLYWYRQTLGQGPEFLTYFQNEAQLEKSRLLSDRFSAERPKGSFSTLEIQRTEQGDSAMYLCASSLEDSSTEAFFGQGTRLTVV.

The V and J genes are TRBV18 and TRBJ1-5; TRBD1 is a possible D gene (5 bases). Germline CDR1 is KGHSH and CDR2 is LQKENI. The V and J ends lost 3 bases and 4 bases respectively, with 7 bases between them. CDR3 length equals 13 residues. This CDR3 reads CASSPDKNQPQHF. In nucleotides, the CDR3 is TGTGCCAGCTCACCGGACAAGAATCAGCCCCAGCATTTT. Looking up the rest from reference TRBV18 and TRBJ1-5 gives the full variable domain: NAGVMQNPRHLVRRRGQEARLRCSPMKGHSHVYWYRQLPEEGLKFMVYLQKENIIDESGMPKERFSAEFPKEGPSILRIQQVVRGDSAAYFCASSPDKNQPQHFGDGTRLSIL.

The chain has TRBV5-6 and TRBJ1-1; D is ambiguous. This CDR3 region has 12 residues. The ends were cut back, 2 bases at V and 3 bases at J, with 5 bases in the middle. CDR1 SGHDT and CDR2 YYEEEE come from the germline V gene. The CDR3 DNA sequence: TGTGCCAGCAGCTTTCGGTACACTGAAGCTTTCTTT. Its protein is CASSFRYTEAFF.

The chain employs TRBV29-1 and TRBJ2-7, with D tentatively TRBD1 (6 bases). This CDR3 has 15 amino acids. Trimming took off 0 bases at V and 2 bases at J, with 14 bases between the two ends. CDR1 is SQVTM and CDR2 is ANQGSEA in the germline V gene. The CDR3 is CSVEDRTEKTYEQYF. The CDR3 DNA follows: TGCAGCGTTGAAGATAGGACAGAAAAGACCTACGAGCAGTACTTC.

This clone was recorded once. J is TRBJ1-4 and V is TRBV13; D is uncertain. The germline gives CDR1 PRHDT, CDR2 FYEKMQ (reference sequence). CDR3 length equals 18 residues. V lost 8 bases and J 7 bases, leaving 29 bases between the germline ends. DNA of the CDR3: TGTGCCAGCCTCACTGAGCCCAAGGTCGGCGGGGATGGTGAAAAACTGTTTTTT. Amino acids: CASLTEPKVGGDGEKLFF.

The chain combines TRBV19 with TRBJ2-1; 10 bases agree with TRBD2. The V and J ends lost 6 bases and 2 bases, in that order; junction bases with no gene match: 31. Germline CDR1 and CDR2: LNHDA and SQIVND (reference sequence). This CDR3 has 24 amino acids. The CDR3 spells CASSGAGGKTIAASGRFPYNEQFF. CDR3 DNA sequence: TGTGCCAGTAGCGGAGCAGGGGGCAAGACAATTGCGGCTAGCGGGAGATTCCCCTACAATGAGCAGTTCTTC.

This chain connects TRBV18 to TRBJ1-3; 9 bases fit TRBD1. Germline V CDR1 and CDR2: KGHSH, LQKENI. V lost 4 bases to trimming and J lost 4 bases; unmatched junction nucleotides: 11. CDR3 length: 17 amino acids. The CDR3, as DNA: TGTGCCAGCTCACTGAAGGACAGGGGTTCCTACGGAAACACCATATATTTT. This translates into CASSLKDRGSYGNTIYF. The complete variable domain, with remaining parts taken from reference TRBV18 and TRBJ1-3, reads NAGVMQNPRHLVRRRGQEARLRCSPMKGHSHVYWYRQLPEEGLKFMVYLQKENIIDESGMPKERFSAEFPKEGPSILRIQQVVRGDSAAYFCASSLKDRGSYGNTIYFGEGSWLTVV.

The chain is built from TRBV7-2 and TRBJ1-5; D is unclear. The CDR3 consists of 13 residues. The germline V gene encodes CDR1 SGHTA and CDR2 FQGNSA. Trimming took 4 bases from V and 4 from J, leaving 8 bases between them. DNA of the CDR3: TGTGCCAGCAGCTCTCCGGGTAATCAGCCCCAGCATTTT. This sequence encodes CASSSPGNQPQHF.

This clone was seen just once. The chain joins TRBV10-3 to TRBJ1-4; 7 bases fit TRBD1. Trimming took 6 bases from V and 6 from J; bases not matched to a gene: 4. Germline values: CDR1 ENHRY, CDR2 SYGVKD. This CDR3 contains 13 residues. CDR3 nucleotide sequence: TGTGCCATCAGAGATGGACAGGATGAAAAACTGTTTTTT. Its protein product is CAIRDGQDEKLFF.

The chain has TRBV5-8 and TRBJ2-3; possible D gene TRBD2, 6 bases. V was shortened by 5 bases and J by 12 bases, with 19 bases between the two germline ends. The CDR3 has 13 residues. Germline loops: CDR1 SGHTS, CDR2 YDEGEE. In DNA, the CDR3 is TGTGCCAGCAGATCAGGCCGGGACTTCACTCAGTATTTT. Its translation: CASRSGRDFTQYF.

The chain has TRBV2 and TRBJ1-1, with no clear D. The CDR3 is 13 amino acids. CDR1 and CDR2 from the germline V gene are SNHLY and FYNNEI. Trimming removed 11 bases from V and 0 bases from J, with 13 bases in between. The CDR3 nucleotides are TGTGCCCTAACCCCGCCGTTGAACACTGAAGCTTTCTTT. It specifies CALTPPLNTEAFF.

The CDR3 sequence: CASSRTGTTYNEQFF. In DNA form, the CDR3 reads TGCGCCAGCAGCAGGACAGGGACTACCTACAATGAGCAGTTCTTC. The V and J genes are TRBV5-1 and TRBJ2-1, with a tentative D call TRBD1 (8 bases). The V end was cut by 4 bases, the J end by 2 bases, with 13 bases between. The CDR3 length is 15 residues. Germline CDR1 is SGHRS and CDR2 is YFSETQ.

The CDR3 region has the DNA TGCGCCAGCAGCCATTCAGCGGGCGATACCTACGAGCAGTACTTC. Translation gives CASSHSAGDTYEQYF. The rearrangement uses TRBV4-3 and TRBJ2-7; the D gene is possibly TRBD2 (6 bases). Germline V gives CDR1 LGHNA, CDR2 YSLEER. V dropped 3 bases and J dropped 2 bases, with 14 bases sitting between them. The CDR3 consists of 15 residues.

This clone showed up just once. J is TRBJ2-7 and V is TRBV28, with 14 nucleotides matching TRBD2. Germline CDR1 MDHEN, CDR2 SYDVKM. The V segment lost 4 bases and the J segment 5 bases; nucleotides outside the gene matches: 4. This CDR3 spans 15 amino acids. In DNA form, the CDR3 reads TGTGCCAGCAGTTACGGGACTAGCGGGAGAGACGAGCAGTACTTC. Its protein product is CASSYGTSGRDEQYF.

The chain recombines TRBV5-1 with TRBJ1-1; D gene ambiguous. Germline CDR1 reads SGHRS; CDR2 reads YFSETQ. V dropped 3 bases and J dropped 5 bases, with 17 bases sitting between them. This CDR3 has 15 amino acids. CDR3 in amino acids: CASSSPDMGVTEAFF. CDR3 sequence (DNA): TGCGCCAGCAGCTCACCCGACATGGGTGTTACTGAAGCTTTCTTT.

The CDR3: CASSLSRATYEQYF. Written as DNA, the CDR3 is TGTGCCAGCAGTTTATCCAGGGCAACTTACGAGCAGTACTTC. The chain carries TRBV27 and TRBJ2-7; TRBD1 might be the D (5 bases). The CDR3 covers 14 residues. Trimming pared 0 bases from V and 4 bases from J, leaving 10 bases between. Germline V gives CDR1 MNHEY, CDR2 SMNVEV (reference sequence).

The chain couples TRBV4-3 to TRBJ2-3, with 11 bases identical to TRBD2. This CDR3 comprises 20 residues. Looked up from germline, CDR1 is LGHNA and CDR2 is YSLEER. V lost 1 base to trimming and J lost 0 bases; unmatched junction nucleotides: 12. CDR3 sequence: CASSQVLAGGRVVSTDTQYF. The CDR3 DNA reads TGCGCCAGCAGCCAAGTGCTAGCGGGAGGACGGGTGGTGAGCACAGATACGCAGTATTTT.

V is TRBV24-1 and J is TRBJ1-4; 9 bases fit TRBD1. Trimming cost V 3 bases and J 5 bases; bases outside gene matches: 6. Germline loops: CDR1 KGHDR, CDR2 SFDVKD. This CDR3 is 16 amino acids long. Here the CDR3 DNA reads TGTGCCACCAGTGATAGGACAGGGGTACCAAATGAAAAACTGTTTTTT. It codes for CATSDRTGVPNEKLFF.

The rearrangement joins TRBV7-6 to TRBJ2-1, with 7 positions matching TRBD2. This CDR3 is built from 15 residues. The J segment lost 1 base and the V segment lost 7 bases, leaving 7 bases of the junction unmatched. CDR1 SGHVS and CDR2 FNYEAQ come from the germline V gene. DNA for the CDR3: TGTGCCAGCACCACCCGGGGGGAGTCCTACAATGAGCAGTTCTTC. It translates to CASTTRGESYNEQFF. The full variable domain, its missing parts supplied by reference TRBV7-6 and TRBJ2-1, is GAGVSQSPRYKVTKRGQDVALRCDPISGHVSLYWYRQALGQGPEFLTYFNYEAQQDKSGLPNDRFSAERPEGSISTLTIQRTEQRDSAMYRCASTTRGESYNEQFFGPGTRLTVL.

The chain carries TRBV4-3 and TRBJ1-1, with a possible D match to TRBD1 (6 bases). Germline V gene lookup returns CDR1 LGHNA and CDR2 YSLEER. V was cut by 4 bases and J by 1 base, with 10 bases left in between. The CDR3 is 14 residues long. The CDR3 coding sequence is TGCGCCAGCAGCCGCCCAGGGGAGAACACTGAAGCTTTCTTT. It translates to CASSRPGENTEAFF.

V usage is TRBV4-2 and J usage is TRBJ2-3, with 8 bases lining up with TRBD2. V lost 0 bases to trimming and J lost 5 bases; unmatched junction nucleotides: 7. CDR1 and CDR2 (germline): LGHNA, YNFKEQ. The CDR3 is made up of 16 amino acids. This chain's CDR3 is CASSQDWVGRVDTQYF. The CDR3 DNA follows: TGTGCCAGCAGCCAAGATTGGGTCGGGAGGGTAGATACGCAGTATTTT.

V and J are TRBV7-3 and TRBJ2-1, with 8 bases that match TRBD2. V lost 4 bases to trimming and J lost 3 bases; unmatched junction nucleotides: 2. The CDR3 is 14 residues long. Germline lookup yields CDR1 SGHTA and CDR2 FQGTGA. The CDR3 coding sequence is TGTGCCAGCAGCTGGGGACTAGGCTACAATGAGCAGTTCTTC. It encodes CASSWGLGYNEQFF.

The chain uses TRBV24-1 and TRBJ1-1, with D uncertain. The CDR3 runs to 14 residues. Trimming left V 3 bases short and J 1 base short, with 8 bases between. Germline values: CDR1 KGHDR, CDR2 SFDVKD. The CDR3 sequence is CATSDPSGNTEAFF. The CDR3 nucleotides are TGTGCCACCAGTGATCCTTCGGGGAACACTGAAGCTTTCTTT.